This record covers a single T cell receptor beta chain. This entry comes from a study of long-term antiretroviral therapy in people with HIV. The germline CDR1 and CDR2 sequences are MDHEN and SYDVKM. CDR3 length: 12 residues. J was trimmed by 4 bases and V by 10 bases; bases with no gene match: 6. Researchers report immunoSEQ v3.0 was run at survey level. A target of roughly 35,000-50,000 T-cell genomes per sample was set for sequencing. Using immunoSEQ multiplex PCR, the repertoire was profiled, and TCRdb retains in-frame clones only, with some absent. The sample has approximately 25,000 clones, approximately 83% seen once; the top ten hold more than 15%.

The sequencing here drew on unsorted PBMCs, taken 1.2 years after starting antiretroviral therapy. The source of this sequence is a man aged 45-65 years with HIV. The chain joins TRBV28 to TRBJ1-2; 7 bases fit TRBD1. The CDR3 sequence is CATRGQLYGYTF. CDR3 in DNA: TGTGCCACCCGGGGACAGCTCTATGGCTACACCTTC.